The next 15 T cell receptor beta chains were all read from a single sample in a study of blood T cell repertoires in COVID-19 (TCRdb year 2020). The protocol used for the library was the immunoSEQ multiplex PCR assay. TCRdb stores this immuneACCESS table with in-frame sequences only. Part of the clones is absent; in the studies checked, under half of the shortfall reflects unresolved V genes, and no reason is known for the rest. Across this sample there are approximately 250,000 clones, with about four fifths seen only once. Less than 2% of the sample goes to the ten largest clones. Material for sequencing was peripheral blood. All receptors come from a woman aged 40-49 years who had recovered from COVID-19.

This rearrangement joins TRBV19 to TRBJ1-1; D is perhaps TRBD1 (5 bases). CDR1 is LNHDA and CDR2 is SQIVND in the germline V gene (reference sequence). V lost 7 bases to trimming and J lost 0 bases, with 15 bases between them. This CDR3 spans 15 amino acids. CDR3 sequence (DNA): TGTGCCAGTACCCGCTCAGGGAGGATGAACACTGAAGCTTTCTTT. It translates to CASTRSGRMNTEAFF.

This chain connects TRBV18 to TRBJ2-2; D is possibly TRBD1 (5 bases). CDR1 is KGHSH, CDR2 LQKENI, per germline. Trimming pared 1 base from V and 0 bases from J, leaving 6 bases between. The CDR3 contains 15 residues. The DNA for the CDR3 is TGTGCCAGCTCACCACAAGGGGCGAACACCGGGGAGCTGTTTTTT. Translating it yields CASSPQGANTGELFF.

Of note for this clone: The DNA is omitted, as the CDR3 cannot be located on it reliably, and the CDR3 follows TCRdb's listing. The CDR3 reads CASILGQNNQPQHF. The gene calls are TRBV6-5 and TRBJ1-5; the table calls TRBD1, which could not be checked here. The CDR3 is 14 residues long, ends included. The V gene's germline CDR1 is MNHEY and CDR2 SVGAGI.

The chain carries TRBV12-3 or TRBV12-4 and TRBJ1-2; D is uncertain. This CDR3 contains 11 residues. The V and J ends lost 1 base and 8 bases respectively, with 5 bases between them. CDR3 amino acids: CASSLGAGYTF. CDR3 nucleotides: TGTGCCAGCAGTTTAGGGGCCGGCTACACCTTC.

The J gene is TRBJ2-7, the V gene TRBV4-1, with 9 bases lining up with TRBD1. V was pared by 5 bases and J by 1 base, with 21 bases of the junction left unmatched. This CDR3 is built from 20 residues. From germline, CDR1 is MGHRA and CDR2 YSYEKL. This CDR3 is CASSKQGTPGTGTGSYEQYF. Written as DNA, the CDR3 is TGCGCCAGCAGCAAACAGGGAACTCCAGGAACCGGGACAGGGTCCTACGAGCAGTACTTC.

The chain joins TRBV3-1 (or the pseudogene TRBV3-2) to TRBJ2-5, with TRBD2 matching 9 bases. CDR1 is LGHDT, CDR2 YNNKEL, per germline (reference sequence). The CDR3 is 14 amino acids. Trimming removed 4 bases from V and 10 bases from J; junction bases left unmatched: 10. In DNA form, the CDR3 reads TGTGCCAGCAGCCCCCCGGGACTAGCTGGGATCCAGTACTTC. Translating gives CASSPPGLAGIQYF.

The CDR3 loop reads CAIASGGVGEKLFF. The CDR3 nucleotides read TGTGCCATCGCCTCAGGGGGCGTGGGTGAAAAACTGTTTTTT. The chain recombines TRBV6-5 with TRBJ1-4; 8 bases agree with TRBD1. The CDR3 loop spans 14 amino acids. Germline loops: CDR1 MNHEY, CDR2 SVGAGI. With V trimmed by 10 bases and J by 7 bases, 11 bases remained unmatched.

The chain joins TRBV24-1 to TRBJ2-3; tentative D call: TRBD2 (6 bases). Trimming pared 0 bases from V and 1 base from J, leaving 7 bases between. The CDR3 is 15 residues long. Germline CDR1 is KGHDR and CDR2 is SFDVKD. The CDR3 reads CATSDLRRGTDTQYF. The CDR3 bases are TGTGCCACCAGTGATTTGAGGAGGGGCACAGATACGCAGTATTTT.

This rearrangement joins TRBV28 to TRBJ1-5; D uncertain. The germline CDR1 and CDR2 sequences are MDHEN and SYDVKM. The length of the CDR3 is 11 residues. V was trimmed by 7 bases and J by 7 bases, leaving 8 bases between them. Here the CDR3 reads CASTSGQPQHF. As DNA, the CDR3 is TGTGCCAGCACGAGCGGCCAGCCCCAGCATTTT. Complete variable domain (other parts from reference TRBV28 and TRBJ1-5): DVKVTQSSRYLVKRTGEKVFLECVQDMDHENMFWYRQDPGLGLRLIYFSYDVKMKEKGDIPEGYSVSREKKERFSLILESASTNQTSMYLCASTSGQPQHFGDGTRLSIL.

The gene calls are TRBV3-1 (or the pseudogene TRBV3-2) and TRBJ1-1, with D possibly being TRBD1 (6 bases). The germline gives CDR1 LGHDT, CDR2 YNNKEL (reference sequence). V lost 1 base and J lost 1, with 13 bases in between. The CDR3 extends over 16 amino acids. In DNA form, the CDR3 reads TGTGCCAGCAGCCAAGGACCCGGCAGGGGGAACACTGAAGCTTTCTTT. It codes for CASSQGPGRGNTEAFF.

This clone was seen at least ten times. The chain has TRBV2 and TRBJ2-1, with D maybe TRBD1 (5 bases). CDR1 and CDR2 (germline): SNHLY, FYNNEI. This CDR3 has 13 amino acids. Between the trimmed V and J ends, which lost 7 bases and 5 bases, there was a span of 12 bases. CDR3 sequence: CASIQGMNNEQFF. The CDR3 bases are TGTGCCAGCATCCAGGGCATGAACAATGAGCAGTTCTTC.

This clone was detected a few times. V and J are TRBV28 and TRBJ2-5, with TRBD2 matching over 9 bases. The V gene end was trimmed by 5 bases and the J gene end by 5 bases; junction bases not matched to a gene: 9. The CDR3 totals 15 residues. Germline lookup yields CDR1 MDHEN and CDR2 SYDVKM. The CDR3: CASSPPGTSYETQYF. The CDR3 DNA reads as TGTGCCAGCAGTCCTCCTGGGACTAGCTACGAGACCCAGTACTTC.

This chain connects TRBV4-1 to TRBJ1-1; TRBD1 might be the D (5 bases). V was trimmed by 4 bases and J by 1 base, leaving 13 bases between them. The V gene's germline CDR1 is MGHRA and CDR2 YSYEKL. This CDR3 contains 15 residues. This CDR3 reads CASSRRGGRNTEAFF. The CDR3 nucleotides are TGCGCCAGCAGCCGCCGTGGGGGGAGGAACACTGAAGCTTTCTTT.

The rearrangement joins TRBV30 to TRBJ1-5; 8 bases map to TRBD1. Germline trimming cut 1 base from V and 6 bases from J; bases unmatched to any gene: 8. From germline, CDR1 is GTSNPN and CDR2 SVGIG (reference sequence). The CDR3 runs 15 residues. CDR3 residues: CAWSEVAGGSQPQHF. CDR3 coding DNA: TGTGCCTGGAGTGAGGTGGCAGGGGGCAGTCAGCCCCAGCATTTT.

The chain is built from TRBV18 and TRBJ2-5; the D is unclear. Germline V gives CDR1 KGHSH, CDR2 LQKENI. V was cut by 6 bases and J by 1 base, with 6 bases left in between. The CDR3 runs to 12 residues. The CDR3 DNA reads TGTGCCAGCTCGGAGAGCCAAGAGACCCAGTACTTC. Residues: CASSESQETQYF.